This T cell receptor beta chain came from a study of vaccination and CD4 T cells after COVID-19. Study information: Between diagnosis and the drawing of post-COVID samples lay a median approximately 94 days (range 35 to 161).

Treatment specified: roughly 11-day PBMC culture with coronavirus spike peptide pools or control peptides (ViraFEST assay). CD4+ T cells that came from the unexposed donor were collected before the COVID-19 pandemic (2011-2018). The CDR3 is 16 residues long. V shed 0 bases, J shed 9 bases, and the junction held 10 bases outside the gene matches. CDR1 MNHEY and CDR2 SVGAGI come from the germline V gene. Sequenced with the Oncomine TCR Beta short-read assay was DNA taken from cultured CD4+ T cells. Each CDR3 protein is one row after TCRdb ran MiXCR on the PCR reads. Among roughly 4,500 distinct CDR3 sequences listed, roughly 64% were seen once. Regarding this clonotype: Its antigen is not identified.

The chain is built from TRBV6-5 and TRBJ2-1; 8 bases are shared with TRBD1. This clonotype was sampled from a human donor in good health. The sequenced material came from CD4+ T cells from blood, cultured in vitro. The CDR3 is CASSYSGTGSGAEQFF. The CDR3 coding sequence is TGTGCCAGCAGTTACTCTGGGACAGGTTCGGGCGCTGAGCAGTTCTTC.